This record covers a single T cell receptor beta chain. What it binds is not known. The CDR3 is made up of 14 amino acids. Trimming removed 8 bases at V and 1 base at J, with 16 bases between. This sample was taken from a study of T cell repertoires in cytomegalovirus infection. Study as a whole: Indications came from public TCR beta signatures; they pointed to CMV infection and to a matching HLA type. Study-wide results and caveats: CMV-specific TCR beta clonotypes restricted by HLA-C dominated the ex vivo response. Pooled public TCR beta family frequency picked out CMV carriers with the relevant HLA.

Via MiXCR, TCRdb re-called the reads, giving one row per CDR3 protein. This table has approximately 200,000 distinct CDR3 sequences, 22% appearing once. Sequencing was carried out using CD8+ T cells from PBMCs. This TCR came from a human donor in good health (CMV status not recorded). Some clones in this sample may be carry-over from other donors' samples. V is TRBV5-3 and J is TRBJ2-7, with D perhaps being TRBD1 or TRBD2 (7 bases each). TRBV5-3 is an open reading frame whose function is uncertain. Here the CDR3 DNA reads TGTGCCAGCAGCATGCAGGGGGGGTCCTACGAGCAGTACTTC. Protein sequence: CASSMQGGSYEQYF.